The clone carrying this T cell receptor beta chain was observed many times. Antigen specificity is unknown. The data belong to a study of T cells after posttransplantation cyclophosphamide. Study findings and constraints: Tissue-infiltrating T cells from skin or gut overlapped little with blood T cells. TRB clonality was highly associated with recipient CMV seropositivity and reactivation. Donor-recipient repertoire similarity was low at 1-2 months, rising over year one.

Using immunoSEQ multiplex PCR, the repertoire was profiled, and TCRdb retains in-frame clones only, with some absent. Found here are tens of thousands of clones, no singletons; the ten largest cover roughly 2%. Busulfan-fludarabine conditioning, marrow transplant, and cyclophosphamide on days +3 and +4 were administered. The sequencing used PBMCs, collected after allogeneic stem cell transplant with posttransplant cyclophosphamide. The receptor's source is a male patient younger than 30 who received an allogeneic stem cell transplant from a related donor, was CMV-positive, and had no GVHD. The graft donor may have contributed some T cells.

The CDR3 nucleotides read TGTGCCAGCAGTCCCCCAGGAGGTGAAGCTTTCTTT. Its protein is CASSPPGGEAFF. V and J are TRBV13 and TRBJ1-1; D unresolved. The CDR3 covers 12 residues. Germline lookup yields CDR1 PRHDT and CDR2 FYEKMQ (reference sequence). V was clipped by 6 bases and J by 7 bases, with 12 bases between them.